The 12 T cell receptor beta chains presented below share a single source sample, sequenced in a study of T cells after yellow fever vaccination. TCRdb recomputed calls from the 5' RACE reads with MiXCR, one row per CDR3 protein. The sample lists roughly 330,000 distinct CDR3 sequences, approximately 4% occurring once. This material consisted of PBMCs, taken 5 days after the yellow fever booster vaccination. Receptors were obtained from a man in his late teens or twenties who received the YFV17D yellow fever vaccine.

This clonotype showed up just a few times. DNA of the CDR3: TGTGCACCGCCCTGGGGATGGAACAATGAGCAGTTCTTC. It encodes CAPPWGWNNEQFF. The chain carries TRBV24-1 and TRBJ2-1; D is uncertain. This CDR3 spans 13 amino acids. Germline CDR1 and CDR2: KGHDR and SFDVKD.

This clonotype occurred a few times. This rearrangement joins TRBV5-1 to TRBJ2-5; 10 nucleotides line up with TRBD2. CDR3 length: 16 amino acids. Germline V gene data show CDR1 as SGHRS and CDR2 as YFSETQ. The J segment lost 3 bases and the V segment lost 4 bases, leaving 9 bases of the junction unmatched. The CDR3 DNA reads TGCGCCAGCAGCCTCCGTGGGAGCGGGGGGGAAGAGACCCAGTACTTC. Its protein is CASSLRGSGGEETQYF.

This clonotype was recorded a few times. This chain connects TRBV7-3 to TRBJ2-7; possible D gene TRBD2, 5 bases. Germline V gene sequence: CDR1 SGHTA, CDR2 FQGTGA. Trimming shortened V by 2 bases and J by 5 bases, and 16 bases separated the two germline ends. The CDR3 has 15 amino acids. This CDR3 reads CASSLDGVPGHEQYF. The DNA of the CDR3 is TGTGCCAGCAGCTTAGACGGGGTCCCGGGCCACGAGCAGTACTTC.

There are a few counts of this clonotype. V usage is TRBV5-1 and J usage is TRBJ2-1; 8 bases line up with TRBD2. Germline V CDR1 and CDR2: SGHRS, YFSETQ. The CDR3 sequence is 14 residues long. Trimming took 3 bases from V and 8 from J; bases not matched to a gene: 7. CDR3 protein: CASSYTTSEYEQFF. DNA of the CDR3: TGCGCCAGCAGCTATACGACTAGCGAGTATGAGCAGTTCTTC. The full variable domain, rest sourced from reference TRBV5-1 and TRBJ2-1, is KAGVTQTPRYLIKTRGQQVTLSCSPISGHRSVSWYQQTPGQGLQFLFEYFSETQRNKGNFPGRFSGRQFSNSRSEMNVSTLELGDSALYLCASSYTTSEYEQFFGPGTRLTVL.

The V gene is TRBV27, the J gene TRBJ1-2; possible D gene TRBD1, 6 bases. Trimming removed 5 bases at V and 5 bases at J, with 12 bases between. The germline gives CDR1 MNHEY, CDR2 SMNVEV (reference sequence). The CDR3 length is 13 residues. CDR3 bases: TGTGCCAGCAGTAAGGGGGGGCGATATGGCTACACCTTC. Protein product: CASSKGGRYGYTF.

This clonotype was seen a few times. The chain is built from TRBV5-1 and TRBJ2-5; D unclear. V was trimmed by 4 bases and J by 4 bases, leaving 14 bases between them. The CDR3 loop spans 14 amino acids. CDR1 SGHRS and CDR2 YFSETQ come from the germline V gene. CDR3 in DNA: TGCGCCAGCAGCCCCGGTGGGAACCCAGAGACCCAGTACTTC. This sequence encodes CASSPGGNPETQYF.

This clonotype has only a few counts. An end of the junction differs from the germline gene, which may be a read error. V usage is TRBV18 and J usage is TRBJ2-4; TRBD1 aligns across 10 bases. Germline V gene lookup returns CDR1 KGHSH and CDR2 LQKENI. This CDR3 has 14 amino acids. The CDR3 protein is CASSPNNLSGQGNF. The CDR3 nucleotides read TGTGCCAGCTCACCAAATAATCTATCGGGACAGGGGAACTTC.

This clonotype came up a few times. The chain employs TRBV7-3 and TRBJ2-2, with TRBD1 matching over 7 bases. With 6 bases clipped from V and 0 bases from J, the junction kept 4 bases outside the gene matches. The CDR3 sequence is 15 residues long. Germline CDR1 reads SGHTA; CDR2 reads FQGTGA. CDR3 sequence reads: CASSSTGANTGELFF. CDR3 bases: TGTGCCAGCAGTTCCACAGGGGCGAACACCGGGGAGCTGTTTTTT.

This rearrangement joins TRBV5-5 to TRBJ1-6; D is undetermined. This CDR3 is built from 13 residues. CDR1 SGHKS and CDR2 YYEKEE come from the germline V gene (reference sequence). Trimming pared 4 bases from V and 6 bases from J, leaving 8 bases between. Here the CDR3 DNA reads TGTGCCAGCAGCCGGGGTTCTAATTCACCCCTCCACTTT. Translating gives CASSRGSNSPLHF.

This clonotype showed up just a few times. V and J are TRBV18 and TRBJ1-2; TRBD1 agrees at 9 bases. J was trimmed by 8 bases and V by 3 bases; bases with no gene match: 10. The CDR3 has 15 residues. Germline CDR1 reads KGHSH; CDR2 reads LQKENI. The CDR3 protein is CASSPRPDRGGGYTF. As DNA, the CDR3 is TGTGCCAGCTCACCCAGGCCGGACAGGGGTGGAGGCTACACCTTC. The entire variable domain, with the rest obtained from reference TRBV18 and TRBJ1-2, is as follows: NAGVMQNPRHLVRRRGQEARLRCSPMKGHSHVYWYRQLPEEGLKFMVYLQKENIIDESGMPKERFSAEFPKEGPSILRIQQVVRGDSAAYFCASSPRPDRGGGYTFGSGTRLTVV.

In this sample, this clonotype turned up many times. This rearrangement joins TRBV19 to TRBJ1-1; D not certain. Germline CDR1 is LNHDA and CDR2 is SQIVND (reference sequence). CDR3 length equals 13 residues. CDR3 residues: CGSTFRLNTEAFF. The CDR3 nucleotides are TGTGGCTCTACCTTCCGGTTGAACACTGAAGCTTTCTTT.

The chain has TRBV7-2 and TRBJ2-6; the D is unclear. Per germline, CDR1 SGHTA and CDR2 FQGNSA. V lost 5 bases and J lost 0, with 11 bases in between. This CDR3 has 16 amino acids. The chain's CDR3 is CASSPPRISGANVLTF. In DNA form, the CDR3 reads TGTGCCAGCAGCCCCCCCCGGATCTCTGGGGCCAACGTCCTGACTTTC.